This T cell receptor beta chain is from a study of blood T cell repertoires in COVID-19. Germline V gene data show CDR1 as LGHNA and CDR2 as YNFKEQ. Trimming took off 0 bases at V and 4 bases at J, with 12 bases between the two ends. The length of the CDR3 is 16 residues. Authors' analysis steps: By means of reference gene primer amplification, nucleated cell counts were estimated. Libraries were prepared by immunoSEQ multiplex PCR; TCRdb keeps only in-frame clonotypes and omits some of them. That table is the source of V, J and clone size, and D and trimming were worked out from the DNA. This table holds roughly 100,000 clones, over 70% found once. This clone was seen just once.

The clonotype comes from a man of 80 years or more with active or convalescent COVID-19. The material sequenced was peripheral blood. This chain connects TRBV4-2 to TRBJ1-4; possibly TRBD1 for D (5 bases). The CDR3 region has the DNA TGTGCCAGCAGCCAAGAGGAGGGACCGAGTAATGAAAAACTGTTTTTT. This translates into CASSQEEGPSNEKLFF.